This T cell receptor beta chain was retrieved from a study of T cell responses to AZD1222 COVID-19 vaccine. Produced via immunoSEQ multiplex PCR; TCRdb's table is partial and in-frame only. The repertoire consists of 180,000 or so clones, with just over 90% occurring once and the leading ten covering approximately 1.8%. General study points: Elevations in Spike-specific TCR breadth and depth followed administration of two AZD1222 doses.

Looked up from germline, CDR1 is SNHLY and CDR2 is FYNNEI. Trimming took 2 bases from V and 4 from J; bases not matched to a gene: 9. The CDR3 has 16 amino acids. Analysis merged second doses at about 4 or about 12 weeks. Remarks on this clone: The target antigen is unknown.

The receptor was derived from an adult who received the AZD1222 COVID-19 vaccine. The starting material was peripheral blood, obtained 28 days after the second AZD1222 dose. The chain combines TRBV2 with TRBJ1-2, with 8 bases lining up with TRBD1. The CDR3 reads CASSERMTGVGYGYTF. CDR3 DNA sequence: TGTGCCAGCAGTGAAAGAATGACAGGGGTTGGCTATGGCTACACCTTC.